A selection of T cell receptor beta chains follows, all from one sample in a study of blood T cell repertoires in COVID-19. Clones were sequenced by immunoSEQ multiplex PCR, and TCRdb holds only the in-frame ones, with some missing. The data contain about 160,000 clones, roughly 88% of them seen just once; the ten biggest clones take up 5.5% to 8%. Sequencing was performed on peripheral blood. Every receptor here comes from an elderly man with COVID-19, enrolled during active disease. Both conserved end residues are part of each CDR3. The D gene is left open where the match is weak. The listing skips clone size in some rows; elsewhere it reads once, few, many or a size class.

>.|TRBJ1-2|TRBV2|TRBD1
CASSEGQGYGYTF
TGTGCCAGCAGTGAGGGACAGGGATATGGCTACACCTTC
>.|TRBJ1-5|TRBV21-1|.
CASSKPPGFGQPQHF
TGTGCCAGCAGCAAACCTCCAGGGTTTGGTCAGCCCCAGCATTTT
>.|TRBJ1-1|TRBV15|TRBD1
CATSLRAGQGTEAFF
TGTGCCACCAGCCTTCGGGCAGGACAGGGGACTGAAGCTTTCTTT
>.|TRBJ1-2|TRBV5-5|TRBD1
CASSQRQGMNYGYTF
TGTGCCAGCAGCCAGAGACAGGGGATGAACTATGGCTACACCTTC
>.|TRBJ1-5|TRBV10-3|.
CATTDTLNQPQHF
TGTGCCACTACTGACACGCTTAATCAGCCCCAGCATTTT
>.|TRBJ1-1|TRBV5-4|TRBD1
CASSLRAGGHTEAFF
TGTGCCAGCAGCTTGAGGGCAGGGGGTCACACTGAAGCTTTCTTT
>.|TRBJ1-1|TRBV3-1/TRBV3-2|.
CASSPQVGQGNTEAFF
TGTGCCAGCAGCCCGCAAGTGGGCCAGGGGAACACTGAAGCTTTCTTT
>once|TRBJ1-5|TRBV5-6|.
CASSLRGNQPQHF
TGTGCCAGCAGCTTAAGGGGGAATCAGCCCCAGCATTTT
>.|TRBJ2-7|TRBV9|TRBD1
CASTQGQGGVGGEQYF
TGTGCCAGCACTCAGGGACAGGGAGGAGTCGGGGGTGAGCAGTACTTC
>.|TRBJ1-2|TRBV5-4|.
CASSLGGENYGYTF
TGTGCCAGCAGCTTGGGCGGGGAAAACTATGGCTACACCTTC
>.|TRBJ1-6|TRBV5-1|TRBD1
CASSFDRGHSPLHF
TGCGCCAGCAGCTTCGACAGGGGGCATTCACCCCTCCACTTT
>.|TRBJ2-2|TRBV28|TRBD1
CASSSPRGRGTGELFF
TGTGCCAGCAGTTCACCCAGGGGGCGAGGCACCGGGGAGCTGTTTTTT
>.|TRBJ1-1|TRBV11-2|.
CASSPGIRTPPFF
TGTGCCAGCAGCCCCGGGATCAGAACTCCTCCGTTCTTT
>few|TRBJ1-2|TRBV18|.
CASSPPTSNYGYTF
TGTGCCAGCTCACCACCGACATCTAACTATGGCTACACCTTC
>many|TRBJ1-5|TRBV2|.
CASSGLPDQPQHF
TGTGCCAGCAGTGGTCTGCCAGATCAGCCCCAGCATTTT
>.|TRBJ2-7|TRBV28|.
CASRATTGWSYEQYF
TGTGCCAGCAGGGCCACCACAGGGTGGTCCTACGAGCAGTACTTC
>.|TRBJ1-2|TRBV14|.
CASSQAWGDYGYTF
TGTGCCAGCAGCCAAGCATGGGGAGACTATGGCTACACCTTC
>few|TRBJ1-1|TRBV6-6|.
CASRASMNTEAFF
TGTGCCAGCAGGGCCTCCATGAACACTGAAGCTTTCTTT
>.|TRBJ1-5|TRBV5-4|.
CASSFGGGGNQPQHF
TGTGCCAGCAGCTTTGGAGGTGGAGGCAATCAGCCCCAGCATTTT
>.|TRBJ2-6|TRBV10-3|TRBD1
CAISPGTDISGANVLTF
TGTGCCATCAGCCCCGGGACAGACATCTCTGGGGCCAACGTCCTGACTTTC
>.|TRBJ2-3|TRBV6-1|TRBD2
CASSAAGLATSDTQYF
TGTGCCAGCAGTGCAGCCGGACTAGCGACATCAGATACGCAGTATTTT
>.|TRBJ1-1|TRBV3-1/TRBV3-2|.
CASSRYGATEAFF
TGTGCCAGCAGCCGATATGGGGCGACTGAAGCTTTCTTT
>.|TRBJ1-2|TRBV28|.
CASSPRGAVNYGYTF
TGTGCCAGCAGCCCACGCGGGGCGGTCAACTATGGCTACACCTTC
>.|TRBJ2-7|TRBV7-9|TRBD2
CASSLSGGPSYEQYF
TGTGCCAGCAGCCTTAGCGGGGGGCCCTCCTACGAGCAGTACTTC
>.|TRBJ2-2|TRBV19|TRBD1
CASLGQAVAGELFF
TGTGCCAGCCTGGGACAGGCGGTGGCCGGGGAGCTGTTTTTT
>.|TRBJ2-2|TRBV7-3|TRBD1
CASSPDRAAGELFF
TGTGCCAGCAGCCCCGACAGGGCGGCCGGGGAGCTGTTTTTT
>.|TRBJ2-4|TRBV6-5|.
CASRKIQGSDIQYF
TGTGCCAGCAGGAAGATACAGGGTTCGGACATTCAGTACTTC
>.|TRBJ1-2|TRBV3-1/TRBV3-2|.
CASGEGYGYTF
TGTGCCAGCGGCGAGGGATATGGCTACACCTTC
>.|TRBJ1-4|TRBV3-1/TRBV3-2|TRBD1
CASSPPGTGGGKLFF
TGTGCCAGCAGCCCCCCCGGGACAGGGGGCGGAAAACTGTTTTTT
>once|TRBJ1-1|TRBV27|.
CASRYRSPDTEAFF
TGTGCCAGCAGGTACAGGTCACCGGACACTGAAGCTTTCTTT
>few|TRBJ1-2|TRBV4-3|TRBD1
CASSRSTGTDGYTF
TGCGCCAGCAGCCGGTCGACAGGGACGGATGGCTACACCTTC
>.|TRBJ2-7|TRBV6-2/TRBV6-3|.
CASSYENEQYF
TGTGCCAGCAGTTACGAGAACGAGCAGTACTTC
>.|TRBJ1-5|TRBV24-1|.
CATSGRVGQPQHF
TGTGCCACCAGTGGCAGGGTCGGTCAGCCCCAGCATTTT
>.|TRBJ2-5|TRBV4-2|.
CASSQGLNGQTPKETQYF
TGTGCCAGCAGCCAAGGGCTCAATGGACAGACTCCAAAAGAGACCCAGTACTTC
>.|TRBJ2-7|TRBV2|.
CASSAERDTSYEQYF
TGTGCCAGCAGTGCGGAACGGGACACCAGCTACGAGCAGTACTTC
>.|TRBJ1-1|TRBV6-6|.
CASSPLVPAEAFF
TGTGCCAGCAGCCCCCTGGTTCCGGCTGAAGCTTTCTTT
>many|TRBJ1-6|TRBV5-6|.
CASRGGATPSSYNSPLHF
TGTGCCAGCAGAGGGGGGGCTACACCTAGCTCCTATAATTCACCCCTCCACTTT
>.|TRBJ2-2|TRBV4-1|.
CASSQVHSHTGELFF
TGCGCCAGCAGCCAAGTTCACAGCCACACCGGGGAGCTGTTTTTT
>.|TRBJ2-1|TRBV29-1|TRBD2
CSVEALTSGGYNEQFF
TGCAGCGTTGAAGCCCTGACTAGCGGGGGATACAATGAGCAGTTCTTC
>.|TRBJ1-4|TRBV19|.
CAPQAKLFF
TGTGCCCCCCAGGCGAAACTGTTTTTT
>.|TRBJ1-5|TRBV6-4|.
CASSDSRILPDQPQHF
TGTGCCAGCAGTGACTCCCGAATCTTACCGGATCAGCCCCAGCATTTT
>.|TRBJ2-1|TRBV2|.
CASSSTRNYNEQFF
TGTGCCAGCAGTTCGACACGGAACTACAATGAGCAGTTCTTC
>.|TRBJ2-7|TRBV6-5|TRBD2
CASSPGGIGVYEQYF
TGTGCCAGCAGTCCGGGAGGAATTGGGGTCTACGAGCAGTACTTC
>.|TRBJ1-1|TRBV27|TRBD1
CASKKTGGTEAFF
TGTGCCAGCAAAAAGACAGGGGGCACTGAAGCTTTCTTT
>few|TRBJ1-5|TRBV2|.
CASSEALMGAKPQHF
TGTGCCAGCAGTGAAGCCCTGATGGGGGCCAAGCCCCAGCATTTT
>.|TRBJ1-4|TRBV19|TRBD1
CASSMGQGKEKLFF
TGTGCCAGTAGTATGGGACAGGGTAAAGAAAAACTGTTTTTT
>.|TRBJ1-2|TRBV9|TRBD1
CASSVARGPGNYGYTF
TGTGCCAGCAGCGTAGCCAGGGGGCCAGGTAACTATGGCTACACCTTC
>.|TRBJ1-1|TRBV28|.
CASSLFPGQTNTEAFF
TGTGCCAGCAGTTTATTCCCGGGACAAACGAACACTGAAGCTTTCTTT
>.|TRBJ1-2|TRBV10-3|.
CAIRSTGVANYGYTF
TGTGCCATCCGATCCACGGGGGTGGCTAACTATGGCTACACCTTC
>.|TRBJ1-1|TRBV3-1/TRBV3-2|TRBD1
CASSRKTGGSTEAFF
TGTGCCAGCAGCCGAAAGACAGGGGGCAGTACTGAAGCTTTCTTT
>.|TRBJ1-5|TRBV3-1/TRBV3-2|.
CASSQGRGGQPQHF
TGTGCCAGCAGCCAAGGAAGGGGCGGCCAGCCCCAGCATTTT
>.|TRBJ1-3|TRBV10-1|TRBD1
CASSEKDRGFFGNTIYF
TGCGCCAGCAGTGAAAAGGACAGGGGGTTCTTTGGAAACACCATATATTTT
>.|TRBJ1-1|TRBV18|.
CASSRPTGNTEAFF
TGTGCCAGCTCACGCCCGACAGGGAACACTGAAGCTTTCTTT
>.|TRBJ1-4|TRBV5-1|.
CASSFSVTGEKLFF
TGCGCCAGCAGCTTTTCCGTTACGGGGGAAAAACTGTTTTTT
>.|TRBJ1-2|TRBV12-3/TRBV12-4|.
CASSLGAGYGYTF
TGTGCCAGCAGTTTAGGGGCCGGCTATGGCTACACCTTC
>.|TRBJ2-3|TRBV6-5|TRBD1
CASRQGARDTQYF
TGTGCCAGCAGACAGGGGGCTCGTGATACGCAGTATTTT
>once|TRBJ1-4|TRBV19|TRBD1
CASMGQDNEKLFF
TGTGCCAGTATGGGACAGGATAATGAAAAACTGTTTTTT
>.|TRBJ1-5|TRBV10-3|.
CAISAAGDQPQHF
TGTGCCATCAGTGCGGCAGGGGATCAGCCCCAGCATTTT
>.|TRBJ1-2|TRBV2|TRBD1
CASSEKRDSFRGYTF
TGTGCCAGCAGTGAAAAAAGGGACAGCTTTCGTGGCTACACCTTC